The rows below give T cell receptor beta chains drawn from one sample of a study of CD8+ T cells in alopecia areata. Produced via immunoSEQ multiplex PCR; TCRdb's table is partial and in-frame only. The data show 110,000 or so clones, about two fifths seen once. The specimen sequenced was CD4+ T cells sorted from blood. Receptors were obtained from a human donor with alopecia areata. Both conserved end residues are part of each CDR3. Some rows mark clone size as missing; the rest say once, few, many or name a class of expanded clone.

NA | TRBJ2-2 | TRBV6-6 | CASRSGQSGELFF
few | TRBJ1-1 | TRBV29-1 | CSGREGATEAFF
NA | TRBJ1-1 | TRBV29-1 | CSVGGQGAMNTEAFF
NA | TRBJ1-1 | TRBV7-3 | CASSPGRRNTEAFF
NA | TRBJ2-7 | TRBV7-2 | CASSQSSDRGADF
few | TRBJ2-3 | TRBV29-1 | CSVETLAGADTQYF
few | TRBJ1-2 | TRBV2 | CASSVEGANYGYTF
NA | TRBJ2-2 | TRBV27 | CASSFMTGELFF
NA | TRBJ2-3 | TRBV11-2 | CASSPSGRADTQYF
NA | TRBJ1-2 | TRBV2 | CASRGTARNYGYTF
few | TRBJ2-4 | TRBV29-1 | CSVGGTQVAKNIQYF
few | TRBJ2-5 | TRBV25-1 | CASSVTGRLQETQYF
few | TRBJ2-5 | TRBV5-5 | CASSPGTGRTHQETQYF
NA | TRBJ2-1 | TRBV4-1 | CASSQVWRDRYNEQFF
NA | TRBJ1-1 | TRBV29-1 | CSVIEQGGGTEAFF
few | TRBJ2-4 | TRBV2 | CASSPELLAKNIQYF
few | TRBJ2-5 | TRBV4-3 | CASSQQETQYF
once | TRBJ2-7 | TRBV7-2 | CASSRQGGYEQYF
NA | TRBJ1-6 | TRBV5-6 | CASSSRANNSPLHF
few | TRBJ1-2 | TRBV4-3 | CASSQASLGYGYTF
NA | TRBJ2-5 | TRBV5-1 | CATRVGQQETQYF
NA | TRBJ2-5 | TRBV27 | CASSPDLGTQYF